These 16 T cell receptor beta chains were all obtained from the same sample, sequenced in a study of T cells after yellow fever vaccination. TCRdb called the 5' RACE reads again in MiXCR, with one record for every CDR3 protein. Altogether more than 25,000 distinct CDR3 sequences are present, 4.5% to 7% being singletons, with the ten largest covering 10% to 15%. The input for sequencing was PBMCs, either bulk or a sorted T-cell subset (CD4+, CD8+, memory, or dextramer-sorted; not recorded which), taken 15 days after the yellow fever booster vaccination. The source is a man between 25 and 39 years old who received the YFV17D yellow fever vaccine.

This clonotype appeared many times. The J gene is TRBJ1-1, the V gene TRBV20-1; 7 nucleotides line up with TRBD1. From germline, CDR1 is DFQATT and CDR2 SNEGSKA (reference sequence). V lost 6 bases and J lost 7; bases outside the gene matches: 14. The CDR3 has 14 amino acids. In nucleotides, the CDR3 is TGCAGTGCCAAGACCGGCAACCGGGACAGTGAAGCTTTCTTT. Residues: CSAKTGNRDSEAFF.

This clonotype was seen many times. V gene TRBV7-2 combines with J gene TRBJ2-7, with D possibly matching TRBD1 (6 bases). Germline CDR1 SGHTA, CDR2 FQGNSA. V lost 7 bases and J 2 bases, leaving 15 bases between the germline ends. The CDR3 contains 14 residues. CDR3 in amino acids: CASTQDGGPYEQYF. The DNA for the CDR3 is TGTGCCAGCACCCAGGATGGGGGCCCCTACGAGCAGTACTTC.

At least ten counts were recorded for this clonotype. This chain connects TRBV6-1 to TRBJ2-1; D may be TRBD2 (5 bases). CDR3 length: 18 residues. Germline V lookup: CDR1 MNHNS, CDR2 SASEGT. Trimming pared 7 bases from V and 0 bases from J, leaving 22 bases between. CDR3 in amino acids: CASIRRLSTVTSYNEQFF. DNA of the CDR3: TGTGCCAGCATCCGGAGGCTTTCGACGGTTACCTCCTACAATGAGCAGTTCTTC.

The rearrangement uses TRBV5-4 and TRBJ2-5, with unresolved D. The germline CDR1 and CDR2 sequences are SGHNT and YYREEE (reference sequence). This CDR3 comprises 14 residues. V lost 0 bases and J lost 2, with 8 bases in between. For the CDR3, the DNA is TGTGCCAGCAGCTTGGGACTGACACAAGAGACCCAGTACTTC. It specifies CASSLGLTQETQYF. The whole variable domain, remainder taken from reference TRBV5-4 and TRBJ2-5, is ETGVTQSPTHLIKTRGQQVTLRCSSQSGHNTVSWYQQALGQGPQFIFQYYREEENGRGNFPPRFSGLQFPNYSSELNVNALELDDSALYLCASSLGLTQETQYFGPGTRLLVL.

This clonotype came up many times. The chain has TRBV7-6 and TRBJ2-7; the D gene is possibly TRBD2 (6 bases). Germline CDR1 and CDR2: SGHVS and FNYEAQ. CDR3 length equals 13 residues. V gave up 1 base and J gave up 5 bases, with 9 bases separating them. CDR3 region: CASSLEGGHEQYF. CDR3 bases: TGTGCCAGCAGCTTAGAAGGAGGGCACGAGCAGTACTTC.

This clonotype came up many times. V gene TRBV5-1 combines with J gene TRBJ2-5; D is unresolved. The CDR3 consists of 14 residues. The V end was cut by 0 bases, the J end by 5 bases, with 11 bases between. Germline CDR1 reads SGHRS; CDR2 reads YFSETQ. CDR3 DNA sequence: TGCGCCAGCAGCTTGGCGATCAGCTGGGAGACCCAGTACTTC. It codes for CASSLAISWETQYF.

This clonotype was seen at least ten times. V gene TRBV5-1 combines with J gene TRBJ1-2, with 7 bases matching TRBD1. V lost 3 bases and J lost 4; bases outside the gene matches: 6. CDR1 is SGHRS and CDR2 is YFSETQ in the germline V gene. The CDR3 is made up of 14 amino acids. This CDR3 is CASSSDTGVYGYTF. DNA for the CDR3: TGCGCCAGCAGCTCCGACACAGGGGTCTATGGCTACACCTTC.

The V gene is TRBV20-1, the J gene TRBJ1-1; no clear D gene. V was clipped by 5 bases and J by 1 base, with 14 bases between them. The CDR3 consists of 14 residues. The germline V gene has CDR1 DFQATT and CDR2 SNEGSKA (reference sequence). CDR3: CSADAFVRNTEAFF. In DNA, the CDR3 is TGCAGTGCTGACGCTTTTGTACGGAACACTGAAGCTTTCTTT.

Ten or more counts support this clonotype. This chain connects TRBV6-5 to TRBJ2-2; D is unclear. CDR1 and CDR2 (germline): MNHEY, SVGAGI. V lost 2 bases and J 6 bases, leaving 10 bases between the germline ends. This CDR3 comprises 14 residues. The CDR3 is CASSYQGISGELFF. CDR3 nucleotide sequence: TGTGCCAGCAGTTACCAAGGGATTTCCGGGGAGCTGTTTTTT.

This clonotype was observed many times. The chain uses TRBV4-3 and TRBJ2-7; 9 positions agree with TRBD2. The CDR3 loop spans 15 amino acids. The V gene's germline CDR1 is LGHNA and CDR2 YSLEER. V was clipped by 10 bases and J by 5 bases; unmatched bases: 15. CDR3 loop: CATAKSASGIHEQYF. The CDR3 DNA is TGCGCCACCGCTAAATCAGCTAGCGGGATACACGAGCAGTACTTC.

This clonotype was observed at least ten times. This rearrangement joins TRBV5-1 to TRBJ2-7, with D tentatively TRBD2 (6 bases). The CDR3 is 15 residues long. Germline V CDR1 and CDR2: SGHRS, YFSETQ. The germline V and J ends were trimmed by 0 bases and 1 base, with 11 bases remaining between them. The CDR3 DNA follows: TGCGCCAGCAGCTTGGCGCGGGAACGGTCCTACGAGCAGTACTTC. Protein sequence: CASSLARERSYEQYF.

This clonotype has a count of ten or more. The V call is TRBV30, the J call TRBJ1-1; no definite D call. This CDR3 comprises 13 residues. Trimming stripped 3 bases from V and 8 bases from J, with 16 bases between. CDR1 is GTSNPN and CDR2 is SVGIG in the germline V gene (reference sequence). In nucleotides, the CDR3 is TGTGCCTGGAGGGGCCTAGGACGGTGGGAAGCTTTCTTT. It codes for CAWRGLGRWEAFF.

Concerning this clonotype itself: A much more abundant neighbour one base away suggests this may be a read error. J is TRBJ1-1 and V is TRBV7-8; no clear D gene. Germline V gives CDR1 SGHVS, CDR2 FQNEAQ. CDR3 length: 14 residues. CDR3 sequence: CASSPGSLNNEAFF. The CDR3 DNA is TGTGCCAGCAGTCCCGGGTCGTTGAACAATGAAGCTTTCTTT.

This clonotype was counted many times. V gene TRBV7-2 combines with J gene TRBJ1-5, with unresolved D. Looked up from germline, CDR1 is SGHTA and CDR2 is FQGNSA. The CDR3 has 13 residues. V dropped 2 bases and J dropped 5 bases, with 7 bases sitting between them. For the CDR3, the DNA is TGTGCCAGCAGCTTAATGATGCATCAGCCCCAGCATTTT. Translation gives CASSLMMHQPQHF.

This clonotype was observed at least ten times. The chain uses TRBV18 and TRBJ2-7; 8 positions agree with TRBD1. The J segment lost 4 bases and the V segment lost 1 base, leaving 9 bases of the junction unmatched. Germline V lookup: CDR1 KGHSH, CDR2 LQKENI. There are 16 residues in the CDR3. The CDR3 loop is CASSPLSRTGHYEQYF. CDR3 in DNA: TGTGCCAGCTCACCACTCTCGCGGACAGGGCATTACGAGCAGTACTTC. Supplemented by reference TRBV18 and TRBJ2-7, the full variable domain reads NAGVMQNPRHLVRRRGQEARLRCSPMKGHSHVYWYRQLPEEGLKFMVYLQKENIIDESGMPKERFSAEFPKEGPSILRIQQVVRGDSAAYFCASSPLSRTGHYEQYFGPGTRLTVT.

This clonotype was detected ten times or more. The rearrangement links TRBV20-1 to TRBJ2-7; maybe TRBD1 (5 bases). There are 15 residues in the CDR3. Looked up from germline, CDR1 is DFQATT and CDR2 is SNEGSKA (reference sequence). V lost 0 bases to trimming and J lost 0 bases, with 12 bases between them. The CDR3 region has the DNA TGCAGTGCTAGAGATTTCCAGGGTAGCTCCTACGAGCAGTACTTC. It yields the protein CSARDFQGSSYEQYF.